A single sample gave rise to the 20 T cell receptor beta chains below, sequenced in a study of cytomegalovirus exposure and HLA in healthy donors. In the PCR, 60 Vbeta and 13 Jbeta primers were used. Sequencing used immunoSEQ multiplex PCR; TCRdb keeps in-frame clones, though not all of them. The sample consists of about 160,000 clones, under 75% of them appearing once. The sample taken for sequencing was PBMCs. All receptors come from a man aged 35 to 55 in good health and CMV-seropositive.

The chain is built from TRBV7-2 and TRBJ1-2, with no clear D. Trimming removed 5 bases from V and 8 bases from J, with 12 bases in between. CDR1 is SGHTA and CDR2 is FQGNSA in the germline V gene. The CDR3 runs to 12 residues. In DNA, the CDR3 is TGTGCCAGCAGCGTCACACGGGTCGGCTACACCTTC. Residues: CASSVTRVGYTF.

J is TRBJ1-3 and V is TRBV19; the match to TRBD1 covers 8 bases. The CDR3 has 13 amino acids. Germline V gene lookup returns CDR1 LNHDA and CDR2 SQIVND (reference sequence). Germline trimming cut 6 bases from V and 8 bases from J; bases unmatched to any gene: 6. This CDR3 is CASRSGGADTIYF. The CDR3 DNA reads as TGTGCCAGTAGATCAGGGGGCGCGGACACCATATATTTT. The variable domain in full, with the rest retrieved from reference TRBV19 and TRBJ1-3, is DGGITQSPKYLFRKEGQNVTLSCEQNLNHDAMYWYRQDPGQGLRLIYYSQIVNDFQKGDIAEGYSVSREKKESFPLTVTSAQKNPTAFYLCASRSGGADTIYFGEGSWLTVV.

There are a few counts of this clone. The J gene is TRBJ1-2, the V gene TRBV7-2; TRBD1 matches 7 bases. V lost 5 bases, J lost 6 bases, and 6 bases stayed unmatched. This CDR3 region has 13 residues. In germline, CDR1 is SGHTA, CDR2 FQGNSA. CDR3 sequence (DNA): TGTGCCAGCAGCCCCGGGACAGATCATGGCTACACCTTC. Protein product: CASSPGTDHGYTF.

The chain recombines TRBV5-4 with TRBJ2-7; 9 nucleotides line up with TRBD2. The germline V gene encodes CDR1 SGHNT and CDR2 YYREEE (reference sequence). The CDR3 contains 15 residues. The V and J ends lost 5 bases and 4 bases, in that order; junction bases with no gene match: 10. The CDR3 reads CASSTTGTSRYEQYF. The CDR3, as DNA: TGTGCCAGCAGTACAACCGGGACTAGCCGGTACGAGCAGTACTTC.

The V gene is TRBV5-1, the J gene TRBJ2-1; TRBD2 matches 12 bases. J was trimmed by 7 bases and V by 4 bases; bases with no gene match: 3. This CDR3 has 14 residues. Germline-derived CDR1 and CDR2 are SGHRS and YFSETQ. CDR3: CASSGGLAGNEQFF. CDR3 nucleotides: TGCGCCAGCAGCGGCGGACTAGCGGGAAATGAGCAGTTCTTC. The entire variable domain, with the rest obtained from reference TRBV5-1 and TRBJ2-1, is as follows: KAGVTQTPRYLIKTRGQQVTLSCSPISGHRSVSWYQQTPGQGLQFLFEYFSETQRNKGNFPGRFSGRQFSNSRSEMNVSTLELGDSALYLCASSGGLAGNEQFFGPGTRLTVL.

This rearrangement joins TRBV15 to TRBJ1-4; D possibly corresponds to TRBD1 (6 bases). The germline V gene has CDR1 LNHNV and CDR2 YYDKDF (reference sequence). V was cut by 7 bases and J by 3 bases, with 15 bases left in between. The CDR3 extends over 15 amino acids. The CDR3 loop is CATTWGGASNEKLFF. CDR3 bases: TGTGCCACCACTTGGGGGGGGGCATCTAATGAAAAACTGTTTTTT. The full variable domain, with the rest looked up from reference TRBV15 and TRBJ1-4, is DAMVIQNPRYQVTQFGKPVTLSCSQTLNHNVMYWYQQKSSQAPKLLFHYYDKDFNNEADTPDNFQSRRPNTSFCFLDIRSPGLGDTAMYLCATTWGGASNEKLFFGSGTQLSVL.

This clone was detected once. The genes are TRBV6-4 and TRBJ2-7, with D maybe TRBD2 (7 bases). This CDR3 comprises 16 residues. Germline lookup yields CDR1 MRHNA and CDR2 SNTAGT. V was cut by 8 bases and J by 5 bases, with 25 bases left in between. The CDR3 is CASAREGGTPRDEQYF. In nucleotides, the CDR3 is TGTGCCAGCGCCCGCGAGGGGGGGACCCCCCGGGACGAGCAGTACTTC.

The CDR3 DNA sequence: TGTGCCAGCAGCCGGACAGGGTCTAACAATCAGCCCCAGCATTTT. It translates to CASSRTGSNNQPQHF. This sequence joins TRBV7-2 and TRBJ1-5, with TRBD1 matching over 8 bases. V lost 5 bases to trimming and J lost 3 bases; unmatched junction nucleotides: 6. Germline values: CDR1 SGHTA, CDR2 FQGNSA. The CDR3 sequence is 15 residues long.

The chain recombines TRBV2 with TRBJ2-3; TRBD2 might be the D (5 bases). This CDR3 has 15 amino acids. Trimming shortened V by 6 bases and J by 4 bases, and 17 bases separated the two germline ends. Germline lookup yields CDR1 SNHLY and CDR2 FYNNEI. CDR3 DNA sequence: TGTGCCAGCAGGGCGGCCGGGAATGTTCCAGATACGCAGTATTTT. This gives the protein CASRAAGNVPDTQYF.

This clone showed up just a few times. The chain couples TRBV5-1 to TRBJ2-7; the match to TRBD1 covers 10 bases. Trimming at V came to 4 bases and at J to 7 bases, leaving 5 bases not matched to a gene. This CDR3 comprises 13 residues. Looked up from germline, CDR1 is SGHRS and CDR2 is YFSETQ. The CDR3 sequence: CASSPGQGGEQYF. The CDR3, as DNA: TGCGCCAGCAGCCCCGGACAGGGGGGGGAGCAGTACTTC.

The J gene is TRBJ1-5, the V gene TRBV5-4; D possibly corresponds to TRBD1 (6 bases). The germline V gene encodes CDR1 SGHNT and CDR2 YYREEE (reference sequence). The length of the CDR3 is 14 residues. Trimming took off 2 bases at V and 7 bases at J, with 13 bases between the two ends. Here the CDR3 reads CASSLQGDLQPQHF. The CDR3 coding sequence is TGTGCCAGCAGCTTACAGGGAGATTTACAGCCCCAGCATTTT.

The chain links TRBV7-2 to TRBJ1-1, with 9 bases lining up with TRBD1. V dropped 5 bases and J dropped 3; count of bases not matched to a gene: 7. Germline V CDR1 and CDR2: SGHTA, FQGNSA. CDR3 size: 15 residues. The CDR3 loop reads CASSTQQGADTEAFF. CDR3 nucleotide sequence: TGTGCCAGCAGCACCCAACAGGGGGCGGACACTGAAGCTTTCTTT.

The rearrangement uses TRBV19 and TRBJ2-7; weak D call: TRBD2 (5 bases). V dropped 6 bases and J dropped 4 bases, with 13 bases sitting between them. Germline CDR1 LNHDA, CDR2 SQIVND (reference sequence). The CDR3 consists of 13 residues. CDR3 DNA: TGTGCCAGTAGCCCCGCGCCGGGGTACGAGCAGTACTTC. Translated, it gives CASSPAPGYEQYF.

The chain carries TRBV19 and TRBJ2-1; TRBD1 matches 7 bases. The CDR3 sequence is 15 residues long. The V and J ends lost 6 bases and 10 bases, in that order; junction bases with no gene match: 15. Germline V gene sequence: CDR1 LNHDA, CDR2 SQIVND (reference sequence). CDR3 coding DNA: TGTGCCAGTAGGGCAGACAGGGCTGATTCTTCGGAGCAGTTCTTC. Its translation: CASRADRADSSEQFF.

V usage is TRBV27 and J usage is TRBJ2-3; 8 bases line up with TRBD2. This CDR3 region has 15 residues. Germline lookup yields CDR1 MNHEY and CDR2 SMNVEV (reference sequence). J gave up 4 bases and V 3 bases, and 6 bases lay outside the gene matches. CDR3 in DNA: TGTGCCAGCAGTTTTGGCAACGGGAGGGCAGATACGCAGTATTTT. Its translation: CASSFGNGRADTQYF.

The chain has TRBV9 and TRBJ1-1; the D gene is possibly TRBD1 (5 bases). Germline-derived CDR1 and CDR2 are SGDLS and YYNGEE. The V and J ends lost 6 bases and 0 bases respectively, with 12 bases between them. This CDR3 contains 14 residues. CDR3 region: CASNTRGLNTEAFF. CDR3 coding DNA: TGTGCCAGCAACACGCGGGGGTTGAACACTGAAGCTTTCTTT.

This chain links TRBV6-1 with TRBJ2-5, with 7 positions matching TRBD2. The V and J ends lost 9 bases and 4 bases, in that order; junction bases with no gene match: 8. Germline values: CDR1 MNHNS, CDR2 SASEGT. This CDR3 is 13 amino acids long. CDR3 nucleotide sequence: TGTGCCAGGGGGGGGACCCCGGGAGAGACCCAGTACTTC. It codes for CARGGTPGETQYF.

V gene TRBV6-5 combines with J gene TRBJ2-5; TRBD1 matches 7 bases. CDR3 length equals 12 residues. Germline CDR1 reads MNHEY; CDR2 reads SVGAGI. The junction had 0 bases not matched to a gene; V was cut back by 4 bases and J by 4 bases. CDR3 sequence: CASSWDRETQYF. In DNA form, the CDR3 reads TGTGCCAGCAGTTGGGACAGAGAGACCCAGTACTTC.

The CDR3 is CASSLRRELKNEQYF. The DNA for the CDR3 is TGTGCCAGCAGCTTACGCCGGGAGTTAAAGAACGAGCAGTACTTC. V usage is TRBV7-8 and J usage is TRBJ2-7, with D perhaps matching TRBD2 (6 bases). CDR1 SGHVS and CDR2 FQNEAQ come from the germline V gene. The CDR3 has 15 amino acids. V was clipped by 2 bases and J by 5 bases, with 16 bases between them.

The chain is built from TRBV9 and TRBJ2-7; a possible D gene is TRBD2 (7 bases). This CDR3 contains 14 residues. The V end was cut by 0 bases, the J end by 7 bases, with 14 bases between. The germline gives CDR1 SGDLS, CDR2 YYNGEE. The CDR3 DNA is TGTGCCAGCAGCGTAGATCGGGGGGCGCGGGAGCAGTACTTC. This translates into CASSVDRGAREQYF.